One and the same sample provided the 18 T cell receptor beta chains below, sequenced in a study of cytomegalovirus exposure and HLA in healthy donors (dated by TCRdb to 2016 to 2017). Libraries were constructed by the immunoSEQ multiplex PCR assay. A mixture of 60 forward primers for TCR Vbeta segments and 13 reverse primers for TCR Jbeta segments was used in the multiplex PCR. TCRdb retrieved this table from immuneACCESS and kept in-frame rearrangements only. Not all clones are present; in checked studies, unresolved V genes account for under half, and no reason is known for the remainder. The sample yields 150,000 or so clones; 75% to 80% were counted once. Under 2% of the sample is taken by the ten largest. Sequencing used PBMCs. The source of these receptors is a female donor in good health and CMV-seronegative.

This clone was counted between two and nine times. V is TRBV5-4 and J is TRBJ1-1; D is unresolved. The germline V and J ends were trimmed by 0 bases and 4 bases, with 10 bases remaining between them. The CDR3 has 14 residues. Per the germline V gene, CDR1 is SGHNT and CDR2 is YYREEE (reference sequence). The CDR3 region is CASSLGPEGTEAFF. The DNA for the CDR3 is TGTGCCAGCAGCTTGGGACCGGAGGGCACTGAAGCTTTCTTT.

The chain carries TRBV5-1 and TRBJ2-7; 9 bases are a match to TRBD1. The CDR3 is 14 residues long. Germline V gene lookup returns CDR1 SGHRS and CDR2 YFSETQ. V was clipped by 4 bases and J by 3 bases; unmatched bases: 5. CDR3 residues: CASSGGQGLYEQYF. CDR3 coding DNA: TGCGCCAGCAGCGGGGGACAGGGACTCTACGAGCAGTACTTC. Drawing the rest from reference TRBV5-1 and TRBJ2-7, the complete variable domain is KAGVTQTPRYLIKTRGQQVTLSCSPISGHRSVSWYQQTPGQGLQFLFEYFSETQRNKGNFPGRFSGRQFSNSRSEMNVSTLELGDSALYLCASSGGQGLYEQYFGPGTRLTVT.

The rearrangement uses TRBV27 and TRBJ2-3; 7 bases line up with TRBD1. The germline V gene has CDR1 MNHEY and CDR2 SMNVEV (reference sequence). The CDR3 runs 15 residues. V shed 3 bases, J shed 2 bases, and the junction held 5 bases outside the gene matches. CDR3 amino acids: CASSLGDSTTDTQYF. CDR3 bases: TGTGCCAGCAGTTTGGGGGACAGTACCACAGATACGCAGTATTTT.

The chain joins TRBV7-6 to TRBJ2-5; 10 bases agree with TRBD2. The junction had 4 bases not matched to a gene; V was cut back by 1 base and J by 2 bases. The V gene's germline CDR1 is SGHVS and CDR2 FNYEAQ. The CDR3 loop spans 16 amino acids. This CDR3 is CASSLEGTSVQETQYF. In DNA, the CDR3 is TGTGCCAGCAGCTTAGAGGGGACTAGCGTACAAGAGACCCAGTACTTC.

V gene TRBV28 combines with J gene TRBJ2-7; TRBD1 matches 8 bases. J lost 3 bases, V lost 4 bases, and 8 bases had no gene match. CDR1 MDHEN and CDR2 SYDVKM come from the germline V gene. The CDR3 is made up of 15 amino acids. CDR3 in amino acids: CASSSNVQGVYEQYF. The CDR3 DNA sequence: TGTGCCAGCAGTTCCAACGTACAGGGGGTCTACGAGCAGTACTTC.

This clone has only one observation. V usage is TRBV29-1 and J usage is TRBJ2-7; maybe TRBD2 (5 bases). The CDR3 is made up of 13 amino acids. With 6 bases removed from V and 2 bases from J, the gap between germline ends came to 14 bases. Germline lookup yields CDR1 SQVTM and CDR2 ANQGSEA. The CDR3 here is CSVRTGETYEQYF. CDR3 nucleotide sequence: TGCAGCGTCAGAACCGGGGAGACCTACGAGCAGTACTTC.

This clone was observed a handful of times. This chain links TRBV2 with TRBJ1-4, with D unresolved. The V and J ends lost 7 bases and 4 bases respectively, with 10 bases between them. This CDR3 is built from 13 residues. The germline V gene encodes CDR1 SNHLY and CDR2 FYNNEI. Here the CDR3 reads CASTRQLNEKLFF. DNA of the CDR3: TGTGCCAGCACCAGGCAGCTTAATGAAAAACTGTTTTTT.

V usage is TRBV15 and J usage is TRBJ1-3; no clear D. Looked up from germline, CDR1 is LNHNV and CDR2 is YYDKDF (reference sequence). Trimming removed 0 bases at V and 3 bases at J, with 9 bases between. The CDR3 is 15 amino acids. CDR3 region: CATSRDPGNGNTIYF. The CDR3 region has the DNA TGTGCCACCAGCAGAGATCCCGGTAATGGAAACACCATATATTTT. Full variable domain (rest looked up from reference TRBV15 and TRBJ1-3): DAMVIQNPRYQVTQFGKPVTLSCSQTLNHNVMYWYQQKSSQAPKLLFHYYDKDFNNEADTPDNFQSRRPNTSFCFLDIRSPGLGDTAMYLCATSRDPGNGNTIYFGEGSWLTVV.

The chain carries TRBV14 and TRBJ2-2, with unresolved D. The CDR3 has 13 residues. Germline CDR1 SGHDN, CDR2 FVKESK. V was cut by 8 bases and J by 1 base, with 8 bases left in between. CDR3 nucleotide sequence: TGTGCCAGCGGCCTCATGAACACCGGGGAGCTGTTTTTT. Translating gives CASGLMNTGELFF.

CDR3 bases: TGTGCCAGCAGCACCAACCGACAGGGATCAATAACAGATACGCAGTATTTT. This sequence encodes CASSTNRQGSITDTQYF. J is TRBJ2-3 and V is TRBV7-9; 7 bases line up with TRBD1. The CDR3 has 17 amino acids. J lost 3 bases, V lost 5 bases, and 14 bases had no gene match. Germline values: CDR1 SEHNR, CDR2 FQNEAQ (reference sequence).

This clone was picked up many times. The V call is TRBV10-3, the J call TRBJ1-2; D uncertain. V was cut by 1 base and J by 8 bases, with 11 bases left in between. CDR3 length: 13 residues. The V gene's germline CDR1 is ENHRY and CDR2 SYGVKD. The CDR3 coding sequence is TGTGCCATCAGTGAGTTGCACACAGAGGGCTACACCTTC. It codes for CAISELHTEGYTF.

This clone was seen only a few times. V gene TRBV6-4 combines with J gene TRBJ1-5, with unresolved D. With 6 bases removed from V and 1 base from J, the gap between germline ends came to 16 bases. Germline loops: CDR1 MRHNA, CDR2 SNTAGT. CDR3 length: 16 amino acids. CDR3 DNA sequence: TGTGCCAGCAGCCTACCCAGCCGGAGAAGCAATCAGCCCCAGCATTTT. Protein product: CASSLPSRRSNQPQHF.

This clone was counted only a few times. The chain uses TRBV19 and TRBJ1-5, with a possible D match to TRBD1 (6 bases). The ends were cut back, 2 bases at V and 1 base at J, with 12 bases in the middle. The CDR3 contains 16 residues. Germline V gene sequence: CDR1 LNHDA, CDR2 SQIVND (reference sequence). The CDR3 loop reads CASSIRGGVSNQPQHF. CDR3 nucleotides: TGTGCCAGTAGTATAAGGGGGGGAGTGAGCAATCAGCCCCAGCATTTT.

CDR3 protein: CASSLGTGSSNQPQHF. In DNA form, the CDR3 reads TGTGCCAGCAGCTTAGGAACAGGGTCGAGCAATCAGCCCCAGCATTTT. The chain employs TRBV7-9 and TRBJ1-5; possibly TRBD1 for D (6 bases). CDR3 length equals 16 residues. Trimming removed 1 base at V and 1 base at J, with 11 bases between. Germline V lookup: CDR1 SEHNR, CDR2 FQNEAQ (reference sequence).

The chain recombines TRBV27 with TRBJ1-1; TRBD1 matches 7 bases. This CDR3 has 18 residues. Germline CDR1 is MNHEY and CDR2 is SMNVEV (reference sequence). V shed 1 base and J 5 bases; nucleotides not matched to a gene: 16. In DNA, the CDR3 is TGTGCCAGCAGTTTATTTTTCCGGGCCCCAGGGGGAGGAACTGAAGCTTTCTTT. Translation gives CASSLFFRAPGGGTEAFF.

The rearrangement uses TRBV28 and TRBJ1-2; TRBD1 is a possible D gene (6 bases). Trimming stripped 9 bases from V and 4 bases from J, with 18 bases between. Germline CDR1 and CDR2: MDHEN and SYDVKM. The CDR3 consists of 14 residues. The CDR3 loop is CASLQGRAAYGYTF. The CDR3 bases are TGTGCCAGTTTACAGGGTAGGGCGGCCTATGGCTACACCTTC.

The V call is TRBV6-1, the J call TRBJ2-7, with D tentatively TRBD2 (5 bases). Trimming stripped 5 bases from V and 6 bases from J, with 17 bases between. Per the germline V gene, CDR1 is MNHNS and CDR2 is SASEGT. The CDR3 totals 14 residues. The CDR3 loop is CASSPTGGQSEQYF. The DNA for the CDR3 is TGTGCCAGCAGTCCTACTGGCGGGCAGAGCGAGCAGTACTTC.

This clone was seen just once. The chain uses TRBV27 and TRBJ2-7, with 10 bases aligning to TRBD1. The CDR3 loop spans 15 amino acids. CDR1 and CDR2 (germline): MNHEY, SMNVEV (reference sequence). The ends lost 4 bases at V and 2 bases at J; junction bases unmatched: 5. CDR3 DNA: TGTGCCAGCAGTTCGGGGACAGGGGTGCCCTACGAGCAGTACTTC. This codes for CASSSGTGVPYEQYF.